This TCR beta chain was sequenced for a study of blood T cell repertoires in COVID-19. On the study more broadly: COVID-19 samples collected from the United States, Italy and Spain covered acute and convalescent phases. Nucleic acid was either cDNA or gDNA, and it came from T cells, B-cell-depleted T cells, or PBMCs.

Deletions cut 6 bases from V and 1 base from J, with 12 bases between. The CDR3 length is 14 residues. Looked up from germline, CDR1 is KGHSH and CDR2 is LQKENI. As processed by the authors: Estimation of nucleated cell counts relied on the amplification of reference gene primers. Method: immunoSEQ multiplex PCR; TCRdb's copy keeps in-frame clones and lacks some. The DNA gave D and trimming, while V, J and clone size come from that table. The table shows 40,000 to 55,000 clones, with roughly 89% occurring only once. The sequenced sample consisted of peripheral blood. The TCR originated in a woman of 80 years or more with acute or convalescent COVID-19. The V and J genes are TRBV18 and TRBJ1-2; D not resolved. The CDR3 sequence is CASSSSSFNYGYTF. The CDR3 DNA follows: TGTGCCAGCTCCTCGAGTTCGTTTAACTATGGCTACACCTTC.